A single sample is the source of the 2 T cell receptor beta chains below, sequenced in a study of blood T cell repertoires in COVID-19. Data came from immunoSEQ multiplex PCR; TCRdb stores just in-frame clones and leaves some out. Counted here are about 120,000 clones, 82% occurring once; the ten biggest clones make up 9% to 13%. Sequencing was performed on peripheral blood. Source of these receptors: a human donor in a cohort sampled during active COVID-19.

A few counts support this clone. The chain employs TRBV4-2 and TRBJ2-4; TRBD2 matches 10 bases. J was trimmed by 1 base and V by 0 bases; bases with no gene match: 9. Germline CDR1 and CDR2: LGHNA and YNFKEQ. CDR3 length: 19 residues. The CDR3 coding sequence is TGTGCCAGCAGCCAAGATACAGCGGGGGGGCAGGTGGCCAAAAACATTCAGTACTTC. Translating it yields CASSQDTAGGQVAKNIQYF.

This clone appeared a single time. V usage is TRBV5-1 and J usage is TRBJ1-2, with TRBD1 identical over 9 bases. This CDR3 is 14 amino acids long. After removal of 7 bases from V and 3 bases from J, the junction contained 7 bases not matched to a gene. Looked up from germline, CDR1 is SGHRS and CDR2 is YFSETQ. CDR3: CASQRTGEHYGYTF. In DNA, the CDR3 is TGCGCCAGCCAGAGGACAGGGGAGCACTATGGCTACACCTTC.